This T cell receptor beta chain was documented in a study of blood T cell repertoires in COVID-19. TCRdb keeps only in-frame clones here, not all; method: immunoSEQ multiplex PCR. The table lists 200,000 to 250,000 clones, around nine tenths of them singletons. V was cut by 2 bases and J by 7 bases, with 11 bases left in between. Germline-derived CDR1 and CDR2 are LGHDT and YNNKEL (reference sequence). This CDR3 is built from 14 residues. Sequencing was carried out using peripheral blood. This rearrangement joins TRBV3-1 (or the pseudogene TRBV3-2) to TRBJ1-4; a possible D gene is TRBD1 (5 bases). This TCR was recovered from a young man with COVID-19, enrolled during active disease. The CDR3 sequence is CASSQSRQGEKLFF. CDR3 nucleotide sequence: TGTGCCAGCAGCCAATCAAGGCAGGGTGAAAAACTGTTTTTT.